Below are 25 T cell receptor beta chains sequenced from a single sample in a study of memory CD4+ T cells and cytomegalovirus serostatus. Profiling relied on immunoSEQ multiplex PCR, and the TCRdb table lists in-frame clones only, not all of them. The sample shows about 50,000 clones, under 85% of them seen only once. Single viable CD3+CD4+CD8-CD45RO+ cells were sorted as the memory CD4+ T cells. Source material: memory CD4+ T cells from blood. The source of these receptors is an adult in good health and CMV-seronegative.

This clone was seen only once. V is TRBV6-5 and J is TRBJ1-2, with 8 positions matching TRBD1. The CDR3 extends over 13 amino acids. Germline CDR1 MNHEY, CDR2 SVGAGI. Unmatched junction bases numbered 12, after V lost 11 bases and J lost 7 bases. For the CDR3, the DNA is TGTGCCTCCGGGACAGGAGATATGGGTGGCTACACCTTC. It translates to CASGTGDMGGYTF.

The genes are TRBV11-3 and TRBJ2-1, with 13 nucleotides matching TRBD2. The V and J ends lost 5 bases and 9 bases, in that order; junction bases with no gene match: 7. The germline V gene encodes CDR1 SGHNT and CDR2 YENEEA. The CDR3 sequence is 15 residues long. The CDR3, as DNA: TGTGCCAGCAGCCTTACTAGCGGGGGGGACGGTGAGCAGTTCTTC. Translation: CASSLTSGGDGEQFF.

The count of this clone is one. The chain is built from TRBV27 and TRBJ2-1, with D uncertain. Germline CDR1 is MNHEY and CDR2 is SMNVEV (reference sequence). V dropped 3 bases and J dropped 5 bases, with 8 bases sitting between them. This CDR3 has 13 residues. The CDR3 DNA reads TGTGCCAGCAGTTTCGTCCCAAACAATGAGCAGTTCTTC. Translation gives CASSFVPNNEQFF.

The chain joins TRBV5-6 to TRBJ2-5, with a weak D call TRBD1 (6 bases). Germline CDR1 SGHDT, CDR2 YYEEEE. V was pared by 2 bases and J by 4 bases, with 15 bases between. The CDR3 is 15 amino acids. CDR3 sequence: CASSLAQGHGETQYF. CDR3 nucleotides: TGTGCCAGCAGCTTAGCACAGGGTCACGGAGAGACCCAGTACTTC.

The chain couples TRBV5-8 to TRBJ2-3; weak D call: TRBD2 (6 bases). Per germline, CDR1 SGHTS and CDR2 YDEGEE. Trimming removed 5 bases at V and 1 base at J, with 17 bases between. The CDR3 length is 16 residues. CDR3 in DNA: TGTGCCAGCAGGTTCGGCGGGGAACTACGCACAGATACGCAGTATTTT. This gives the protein CASRFGGELRTDTQYF.

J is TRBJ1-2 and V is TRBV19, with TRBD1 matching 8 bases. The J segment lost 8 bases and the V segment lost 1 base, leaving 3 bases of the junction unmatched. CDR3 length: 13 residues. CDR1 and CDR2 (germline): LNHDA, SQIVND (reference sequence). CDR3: CASSIAGGVGYTF. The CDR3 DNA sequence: TGTGCCAGTAGTATAGCAGGGGGCGTCGGCTACACCTTC.

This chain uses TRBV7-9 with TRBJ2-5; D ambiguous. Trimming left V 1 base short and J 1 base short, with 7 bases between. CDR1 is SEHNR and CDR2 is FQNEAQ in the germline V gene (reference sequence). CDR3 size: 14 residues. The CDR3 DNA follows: TGTGCCAGCAGCTTAGGGCGGACCCAAGAGACCCAGTACTTC. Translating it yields CASSLGRTQETQYF.

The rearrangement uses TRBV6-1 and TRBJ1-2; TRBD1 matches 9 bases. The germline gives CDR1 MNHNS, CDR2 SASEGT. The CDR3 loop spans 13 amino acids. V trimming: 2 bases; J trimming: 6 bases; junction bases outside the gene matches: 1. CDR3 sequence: CASSERDRDGYTF. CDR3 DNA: TGTGCCAGCAGTGAAAGGGACAGGGATGGCTACACCTTC.

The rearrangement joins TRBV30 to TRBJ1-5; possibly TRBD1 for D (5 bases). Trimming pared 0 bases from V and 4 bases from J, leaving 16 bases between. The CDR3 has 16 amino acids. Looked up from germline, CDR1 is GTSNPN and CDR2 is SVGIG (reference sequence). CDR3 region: CAWSVRAGVGNQPQHF. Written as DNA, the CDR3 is TGTGCCTGGAGTGTACGGGCGGGGGTCGGAAATCAGCCCCAGCATTTT.

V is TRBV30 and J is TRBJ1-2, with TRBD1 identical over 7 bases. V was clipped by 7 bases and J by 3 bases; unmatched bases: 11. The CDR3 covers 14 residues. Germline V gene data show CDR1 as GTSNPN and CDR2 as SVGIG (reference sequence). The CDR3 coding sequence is TGTGCCTTGAGGAGTATCACAGGGGACTATGGCTACACCTTC. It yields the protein CALRSITGDYGYTF.

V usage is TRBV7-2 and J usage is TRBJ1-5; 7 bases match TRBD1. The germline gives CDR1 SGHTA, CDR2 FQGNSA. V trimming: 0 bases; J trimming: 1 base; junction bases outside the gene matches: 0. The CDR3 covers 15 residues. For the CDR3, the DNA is TGTGCCAGCAGCTTAGCCAGGGGGAGCAATCAGCCCCAGCATTTT. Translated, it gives CASSLARGSNQPQHF.

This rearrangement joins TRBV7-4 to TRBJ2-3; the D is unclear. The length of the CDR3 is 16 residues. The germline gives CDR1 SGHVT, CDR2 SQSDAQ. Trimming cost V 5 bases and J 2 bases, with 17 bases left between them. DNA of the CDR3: TGTGCCAGCAGCACAGTGGCCAGAGCTATCACAGATACGCAGTATTTT. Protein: CASSTVARAITDTQYF.

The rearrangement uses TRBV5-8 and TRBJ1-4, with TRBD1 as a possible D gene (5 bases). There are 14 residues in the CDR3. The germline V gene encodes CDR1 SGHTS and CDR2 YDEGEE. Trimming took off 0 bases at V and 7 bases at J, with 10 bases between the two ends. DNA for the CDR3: TGTGCCAGCAGCTTGGGGCAGGGCACTGAAAAACTGTTTTTT. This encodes CASSLGQGTEKLFF.

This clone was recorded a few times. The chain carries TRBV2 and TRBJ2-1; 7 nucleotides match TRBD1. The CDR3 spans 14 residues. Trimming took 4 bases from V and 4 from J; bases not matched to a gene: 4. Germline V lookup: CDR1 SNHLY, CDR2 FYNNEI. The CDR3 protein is CASSGGTAYNEQFF. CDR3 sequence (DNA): TGTGCCAGCAGTGGAGGGACAGCTTACAATGAGCAGTTCTTC.

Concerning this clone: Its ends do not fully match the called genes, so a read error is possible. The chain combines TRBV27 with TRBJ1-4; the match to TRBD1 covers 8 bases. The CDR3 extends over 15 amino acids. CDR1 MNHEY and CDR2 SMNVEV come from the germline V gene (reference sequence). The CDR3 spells CASGLTGATNEKLFF. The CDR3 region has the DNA TGTGCCAGCGGTTTGACAGGGGCCACTAATGAAAAACTGTTTTTT.

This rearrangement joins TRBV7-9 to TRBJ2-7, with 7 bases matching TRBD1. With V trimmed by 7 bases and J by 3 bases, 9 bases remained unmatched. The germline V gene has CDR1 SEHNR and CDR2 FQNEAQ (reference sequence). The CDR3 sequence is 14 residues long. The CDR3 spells CASTDRVTYYEQYF. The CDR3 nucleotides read TGTGCCAGCACCGACAGGGTAACTTACTACGAGCAGTACTTC.

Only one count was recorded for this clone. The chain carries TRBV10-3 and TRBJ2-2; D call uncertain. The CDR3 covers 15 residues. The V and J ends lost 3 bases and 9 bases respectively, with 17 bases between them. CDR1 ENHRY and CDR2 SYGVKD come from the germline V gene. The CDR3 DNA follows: TGTGCCATCAGTGATTCAGGTGCGACCCACCGGGAGCTGTTTTTT. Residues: CAISDSGATHRELFF.

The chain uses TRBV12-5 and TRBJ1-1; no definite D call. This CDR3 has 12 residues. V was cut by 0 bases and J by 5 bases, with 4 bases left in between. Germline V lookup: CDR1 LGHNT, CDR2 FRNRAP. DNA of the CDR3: TGTGCTAGTGGTTTGGTGGATACTGAAGCTTTCTTT. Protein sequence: CASGLVDTEAFF.

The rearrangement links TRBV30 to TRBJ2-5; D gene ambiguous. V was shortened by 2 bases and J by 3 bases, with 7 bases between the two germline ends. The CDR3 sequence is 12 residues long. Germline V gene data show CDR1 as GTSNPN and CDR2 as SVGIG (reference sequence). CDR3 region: CAWSRGKETQYF. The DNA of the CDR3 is TGTGCCTGGAGTCGTGGGAAAGAGACCCAGTACTTC.

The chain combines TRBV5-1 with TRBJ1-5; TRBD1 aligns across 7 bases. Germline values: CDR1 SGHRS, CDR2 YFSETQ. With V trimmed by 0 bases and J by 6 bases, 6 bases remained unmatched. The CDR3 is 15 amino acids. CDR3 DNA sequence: TGCGCCAGCAGCTTGGCTCCGAACAGGGGTCAGCCCCAGCATTTT. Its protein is CASSLAPNRGQPQHF. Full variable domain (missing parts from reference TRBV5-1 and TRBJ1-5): KAGVTQTPRYLIKTRGQQVTLSCSPISGHRSVSWYQQTPGQGLQFLFEYFSETQRNKGNFPGRFSGRQFSNSRSEMNVSTLELGDSALYLCASSLAPNRGQPQHFGDGTRLSIL.

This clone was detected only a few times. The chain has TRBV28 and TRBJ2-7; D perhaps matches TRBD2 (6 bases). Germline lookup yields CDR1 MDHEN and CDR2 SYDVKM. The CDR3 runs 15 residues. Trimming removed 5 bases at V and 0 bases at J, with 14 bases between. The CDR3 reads CASSNRGWGSYEQYF. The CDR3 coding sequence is TGTGCCAGCAGTAACCGGGGGTGGGGCTCCTACGAGCAGTACTTC. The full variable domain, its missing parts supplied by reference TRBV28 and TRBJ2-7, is DVKVTQSSRYLVKRTGEKVFLECVQDMDHENMFWYRQDPGLGLRLIYFSYDVKMKEKGDIPEGYSVSREKKERFSLILESASTNQTSMYLCASSNRGWGSYEQYFGPGTRLTVT.

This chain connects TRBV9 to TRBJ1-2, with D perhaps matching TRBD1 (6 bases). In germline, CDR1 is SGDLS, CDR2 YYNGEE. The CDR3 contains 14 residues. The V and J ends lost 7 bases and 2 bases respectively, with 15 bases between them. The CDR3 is CASAGGRANYGYTF. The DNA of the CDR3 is TGTGCCAGCGCCGGGGGCAGGGCCAACTATGGCTACACCTTC.

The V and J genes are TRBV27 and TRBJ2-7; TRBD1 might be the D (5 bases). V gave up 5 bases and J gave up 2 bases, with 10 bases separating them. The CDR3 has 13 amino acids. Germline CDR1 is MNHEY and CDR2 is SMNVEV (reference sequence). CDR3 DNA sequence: TGTGCCAGCAGTCAGGGAATCACCTACGAGCAGTACTTC. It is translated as CASSQGITYEQYF.

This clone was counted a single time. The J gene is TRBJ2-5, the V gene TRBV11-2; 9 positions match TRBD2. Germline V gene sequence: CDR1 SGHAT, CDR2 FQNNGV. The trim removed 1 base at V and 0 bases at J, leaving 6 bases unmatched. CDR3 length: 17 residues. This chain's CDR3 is CASSLVFSGGYQETQYF. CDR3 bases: TGTGCCAGCAGCTTAGTTTTTAGCGGGGGTTACCAAGAGACCCAGTACTTC.

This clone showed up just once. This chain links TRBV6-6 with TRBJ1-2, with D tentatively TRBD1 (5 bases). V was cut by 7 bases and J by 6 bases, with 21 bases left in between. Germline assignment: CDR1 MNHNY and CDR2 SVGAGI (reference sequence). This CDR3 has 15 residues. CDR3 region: CASTGQGYTFDGYTF. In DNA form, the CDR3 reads TGTGCCAGCACAGGGCAGGGCTATACTTTCGATGGCTACACCTTC.